This TCR beta chain was recovered during a study of T-cell memory formation after mild COVID-19. This CDR3 comprises 12 residues. Germline V gives CDR1 MNHEY, CDR2 SMNVEV (reference sequence). Trimming took 2 bases from V and 7 from J, leaving 8 bases between them. Study-wide results and limits: The study found contracting CD4+ clones mainly in CM and EM and contracting CD8+ clones in EMRA. CD4/CD8 balance characterized clones contracting day 15 to 85, and CD4+ skew characterized later expanders.

Regarding this clonotype: What it binds is unknown.

cDNA libraries for TCR alpha and TCR beta, carrying sample barcodes and UMIs, came from 5'RACE with constant-segment primers. TCRdb re-analysed the 5' RACE reads in MiXCR, keeping a single row per CDR3 protein. The table records 140,000 to 150,000 distinct CDR3 sequences, roughly a quarter of them present only once. The sequencing input was PBMCs or a T cell subset sorted from them (not recorded which). The gene calls are TRBV27 and TRBJ1-1, with a weak D call TRBD1 (6 bases). This clonotype was sampled from an adult woman who had mild COVID-19 (a few samples of this study predate the infection). Cell type and time point are not known. In DNA, the CDR3 is TGTGCCAGCAGTTTAAGGGGGGATGAAGCTTTCTTT. This encodes CASSLRGDEAFF.